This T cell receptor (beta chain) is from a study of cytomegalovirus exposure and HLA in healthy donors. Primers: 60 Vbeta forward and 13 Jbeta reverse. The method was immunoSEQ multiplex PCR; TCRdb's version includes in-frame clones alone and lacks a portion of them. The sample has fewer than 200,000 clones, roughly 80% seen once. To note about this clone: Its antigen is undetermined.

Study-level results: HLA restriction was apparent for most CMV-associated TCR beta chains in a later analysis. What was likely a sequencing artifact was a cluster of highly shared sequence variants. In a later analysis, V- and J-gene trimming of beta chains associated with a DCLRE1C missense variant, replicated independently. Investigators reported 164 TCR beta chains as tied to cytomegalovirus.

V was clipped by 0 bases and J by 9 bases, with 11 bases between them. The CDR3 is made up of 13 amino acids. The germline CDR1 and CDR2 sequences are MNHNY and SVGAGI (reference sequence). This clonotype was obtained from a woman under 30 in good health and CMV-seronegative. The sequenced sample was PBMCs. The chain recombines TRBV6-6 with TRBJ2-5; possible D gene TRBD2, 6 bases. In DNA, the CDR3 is TGTGCCAGCAGTTACTCGACGGCGGGGTCCCAGTACTTC. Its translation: CASSYSTAGSQYF.